This TCR beta chain was observed in a study of identical twins. General observations from the study: Invariant MAIT and iNKT cells could partly confound zero-insertion analyses.

Germline V gene sequence: CDR1 SGHTA, CDR2 FQGNSA. With 0 bases clipped from V and 7 bases from J, the junction kept 8 bases outside the gene matches. This CDR3 spans 15 amino acids. Details on this clonotype: Antigen unknown.

TCRdb analysed the 5' RACE reads with MiXCR anew, one entry per CDR3 protein. The table includes 400,000 to 550,000 distinct CDR3 sequences, roughly a fifth detected once. A further study also used this sample, focusing on T cells expressing NK-cell markers. As that study records: Anti-gamma-delta TCR antibody use in several experiments restricted sorting to alpha-beta TCR T cells. The same clonotypes also predominated in the CD3+CD56-NKG2C+ fraction of a few donors.

The chain carries TRBV7-2 and TRBJ2-7, with 8 bases aligning to TRBD2. The specimen was CD4+ T cells sorted from blood. The receptor comes from a woman aged 18-29 years in good health. The chain's CDR3 is CASSLASGVAREQYF. The CDR3 DNA sequence: TGTGCCAGCAGCTTAGCTAGCGGGGTCGCTAGGGAGCAGTACTTC.